This T cell receptor beta chain was sequenced in a study of cytomegalovirus exposure and HLA in healthy donors. This CDR3 has 11 residues. Per germline, CDR1 SGHAT and CDR2 FQNNGV. The V end was cut by 2 bases, the J end by 6 bases, with 5 bases between. Here immunoSEQ multiplex PCR was the method, and the copy in TCRdb shows in-frame clones only, minus some. Among 45,000 to 60,000 clones listed, more than 85% were seen once. The sample taken for sequencing was PBMCs. The chain carries TRBV11-2 and TRBJ2-7; no reliable D call. The sequence was obtained from a woman aged 18-35 years in good health and CMV-seronegative. CDR3 in DNA: TGTGCCAGCAGCTTATTTCGCGAGCAGTACTTC. Protein product: CASSLFREQYF.